Listed below are T cell receptor beta chains from one sample, sequenced in a study of T-cell reconstitution after alpha-beta-depleted transplantation in children. One entry per CDR3 protein, called by TCRdb with MiXCR from the PCR reads. The sample yields 200,000 to 300,000 distinct CDR3 sequences, roughly 8.2% seen once. The specimen was PBMCs, mostly from graft donor cells, collected 180 days after TCRalphabeta/CD19-depleted stem cell transplant. The source is a male patient between 10 and 17 years old who had a stem cell transplant for acute lymphoblastic leukemia, so the T cells may come from the graft donor. Both conserved end residues are part of each CDR3. The D gene is left open where the match is weak. Part of the rows lack a size; the others show once, few, many or a class for expanded clones.

TRBV15	13	.	many	TRBJ2-7	CATGGDSSNEQYF	TGTGCCACCGGGGGAGACAGTAGCAACGAGCAGTACTTC
TRBV5-1	15	.	many	TRBJ1-6	CASSSRTADNSPLHF	TGCGCCAGCAGCTCGCGGACAGCCGATAATTCACCCCTCCACTTT
TRBV5-5	15	TRBD1	many	TRBJ2-2	CASSHRGPNTGELFF	TGTGCCAGCAGCCACAGGGGACCCAACACCGGGGAGCTGTTTTTT
TRBV29-1	16	.	many	TRBJ2-1	CSVEPQRRGLLGEQFF	TGCAGCGTTGAGCCCCAACGGCGCGGACTCTTGGGTGAGCAGTTCTTC
TRBV20-1	14	.	many	TRBJ2-7	CSASGMTGSYEQYF	TGCAGTGCTAGCGGTATGACGGGCTCCTACGAGCAGTACTTC
TRBV20-1	17	TRBD2	many	TRBJ2-3	CSARLTGLAGVTDTQYF	TGCAGTGCTAGACTGACGGGACTAGCGGGAGTCACAGATACGCAGTATTTT
TRBV28	12	TRBD2	many	TRBJ2-7	CASKGLAGEQYF	TGTGCCAGCAAGGGACTAGCTGGCGAGCAGTACTTC
TRBV5-1	13	.	few	TRBJ1-1	CASSTTGSTEAFF	TGCGCCAGCAGCACCACAGGGAGCACTGAAGCTTTCTTT
TRBV27	17	TRBD2	many	TRBJ2-6	CASSRSGVESGANVLTF	TGTGCCAGCAGCCGTAGCGGGGTTGAGTCTGGGGCCAACGTCCTGACTTTC
TRBV6-2/TRBV6-3	15	TRBD1	many	TRBJ2-7	CASSRAGTGYYEQYF	TGTGCCAGCAGTCGCGCCGGGACAGGGTACTACGAGCAGTACTTC
TRBV6-5	16	.	.	TRBJ2-7	CASSQGLYRDSYEQYF	TGTGCCAGCAGCCAGGGTCTTTATCGGGACTCCTACGAGCAGTACTTC
TRBV10-3	15	.	many	TRBJ2-1	CAISESLRPYNEQFF	TGTGCCATCAGTGAGTCTCTGAGACCCTACAATGAGCAGTTCTTC
TRBV21-1	16	.	many	TRBJ1-4	CASSKAKERTNEKLFF	TGTGCCAGCAGCAAAGCGAAGGAACGGACTAATGAAAAACTGTTTTTT
TRBV5-1	15	.	many	TRBJ1-4	CASSQAGTSSEKLFF	TGCGCCAGCAGCCAAGCCGGGACCTCGAGTGAAAAACTGTTTTTT
TRBV7-8	13	.	many	TRBJ2-4	CASSLDVGGHSYF	TGTGCCAGCAGCTTAGATGTGGGGGGACATAGCTACTTC
TRBV27	16	TRBD1	many	TRBJ2-7	CASRGQGGLSSYEQYF	TGTGCCAGCAGGGGACAGGGAGGTCTGAGCTCCTACGAGCAGTACTTC
TRBV7-7	13	.	many	TRBJ2-5	CASSLATEETQYF	TGTGCCAGCAGCTTAGCTACGGAAGAGACCCAGTACTTC
TRBV6-2/TRBV6-3	11	.	many	TRBJ2-7	CASSYSAEQYF	TGTGCCAGCAGTTACTCCGCGGAGCAGTACTTC
TRBV6-2/TRBV6-3	13	.	many	TRBJ2-3	CASSPPGTKTQYF	TGTGCCAGCAGTCCGCCCGGGACGAAGACGCAGTATTTT
TRBV19	13	.	many	TRBJ1-5	CASRPLWNQPQHF	TGTGCCAGTAGGCCTCTATGGAATCAGCCCCAGCATTTT
TRBV4-1	15	.	many	TRBJ1-2	CASSQEESRIYGYTF	TGCGCCAGCAGCCAAGAGGAATCGCGGATCTATGGCTACACCTTC
TRBV6-5	14	TRBD1	many	TRBJ1-6	CASRTTGGNSPLHF	TGTGCCAGCAGGACCACAGGGGGAAATTCACCCCTCCACTTT
TRBV3-1	14	TRBD1	many	TRBJ1-6	CASSPGQGGSPLHF	TGTGCCAGCAGCCCCGGACAGGGTGGGTCACCCCTCCACTTT
TRBV4-2	14	TRBD1	many	TRBJ2-3	CASSRGTGVDTQYF	TGTGCCAGCAGCCGCGGGACAGGGGTGGATACGCAGTATTTT
TRBV5-1	15	.	many	TRBJ2-7	CASRERATSSYEQYF	TGCGCCAGCCGGGAACGGGCCACCAGCTCCTACGAGCAGTACTTC
TRBV5-5	17	.	many	TRBJ2-7	CASSFQSGARAGDEQYF	TGTGCCAGCAGCTTCCAGTCAGGGGCCAGGGCCGGGGACGAGCAGTACTTC
TRBV4-1	15	.	many	TRBJ2-1	CASSQDDRQGDEQFF	TGCGCCAGCAGCCAAGATGACAGGCAGGGCGACGAGCAGTTCTTC
TRBV12-3/TRBV12-4	14	TRBD1	many	TRBJ2-3	CASSFRGQTDTQYF	TGTGCCAGCAGTTTTAGGGGGCAAACAGATACGCAGTATTTT
TRBV12-3/TRBV12-4	18	TRBD2	many	TRBJ2-1	CASSLSSAGGRSYNEQFF	TGTGCCAGCAGTCTATCTAGCGCGGGAGGCCGCTCCTACAATGAGCAGTTCTTC
TRBV20-1	16	TRBD2	many	TRBJ2-4	CSARDREGRAKNIQYF	TGCAGTGCTAGAGATCGGGAGGGGAGGGCCAAAAACATTCAGTACTTC
TRBV4-3	14	.	many	TRBJ2-2	CASSQDVNTGELFF	TGCGCCAGCAGCCAAGATGTGAACACCGGGGAGCTGTTTTTT
TRBV29-1	16	.	many	TRBJ2-5	CSVTRSWTVDLETQYF	TGCAGCGTCACCCGGTCGTGGACAGTGGACCTGGAGACCCAGTACTTC
TRBV21-1	17	.	many	TRBJ1-4	CASSKFDLTGSNEKLFF	TGTGCCAGCAGCAAATTCGACCTGACAGGCTCTAATGAAAAACTGTTTTTT
TRBV7-6	13	.	many	TRBJ1-1	CASSQKGNTEAFF	TGTGCCAGCAGCCAGAAGGGTAACACTGAAGCTTTCTTT
TRBV7-2	16	TRBD2	many	TRBJ2-1	CASSLASGRGGNEQFF	TGTGCCAGCAGCTTAGCTAGCGGGAGAGGCGGAAATGAGCAGTTCTTC
TRBV12-3/TRBV12-4	14	.	few	TRBJ1-5	CASSLQGRNQPQHF	TGTGCCAGCAGTCTACAGGGTCGCAATCAGCCCCAGCATTTT
TRBV10-3	12	.	many	TRBJ2-5	CASGQQQETQYF	TGTGCCAGCGGACAGCAGCAAGAGACCCAGTACTTC
TRBV6-2/TRBV6-3	17	.	.	TRBJ2-7	CASSYSILRELLYEQYF	TGTGCCAGCAGTTACTCCATTTTGAGGGAACTACTCTACGAGCAGTACTTC
TRBV3-1	18	TRBD1	many	TRBJ1-3	CASSQRTGGTLSGNTIYF	TGTGCCAGCAGCCAGAGGACAGGGGGGACTCTCTCTGGAAACACCATATATTTT
TRBV12-3/TRBV12-4	14	TRBD1	many	TRBJ2-7	CASTSGQVDYEQYF	TGTGCCAGCACCTCAGGACAGGTGGACTACGAGCAGTACTTC
TRBV25-1	16	.	many	TRBJ1-2	CASRPSDRSNNYGYTF	TGTGCCAGCAGGCCATCGGACAGATCTAATAACTATGGCTACACCTTC
TRBV5-6	16	TRBD2	many	TRBJ2-5	CASSFWAGGRQETQYF	TGTGCCAGCAGCTTTTGGGCGGGGGGACGCCAAGAGACCCAGTACTTC
TRBV10-3	12	.	many	TRBJ2-3	CAIRTLSGTQYF	TGTGCCATCAGGACTTTAAGCGGGACGCAGTATTTT
TRBV7-8	11	.	many	TRBJ2-2	CATSTPGELFF	TGTGCCACCTCTACGCCCGGGGAGCTGTTTTTT
TRBV24-1	14	.	few	TRBJ2-7	CATSDGSSSYEQYF	TGTGCCACCAGTGATGGGTCCAGCTCCTACGAGCAGTACTTC
TRBV9	18	TRBD1	many	TRBJ2-7	CASSVALPDGDRYYEQYF	TGTGCCAGCAGCGTAGCTCTGCCCGATGGGGACAGATACTACGAGCAGTACTTC
TRBV5-1	16	.	many	TRBJ2-3	CASSSTVGTSTDTQYF	TGCGCCAGCAGCTCGACAGTGGGGACTAGCACAGATACGCAGTATTTT
TRBV9	15	TRBD2	many	TRBJ2-6	CASSAGGSGANVLTF	TGTGCCAGCAGCGCGGGAGGATCTGGGGCCAACGTCCTGACTTTC
TRBV20-1	15	.	many	TRBJ1-5	CSAAGGEKINQPQHF	TGCAGTGCTGCCGGGGGGGAAAAAATAAATCAGCCCCAGCATTTT